What follows describes a single T cell receptor beta chain. This specimen belongs to a study of T cell changes during pregnancy in multiple sclerosis. Per the germline V gene, CDR1 is LGHNA and CDR2 is YNFKEQ. This CDR3 is built from 16 residues. Trimming cost V 4 bases and J 8 bases; bases outside gene matches: 10. The method was immunoSEQ multiplex PCR; TCRdb's version includes in-frame clones alone and lacks a portion of them. The sample lists 58,000 or so clones, approximately 90% occurring once. The receptor's source is a female donor in good health, enrolled as a control in a pregnancy study. The chain has TRBV4-2 and TRBJ2-1; 11 nucleotides line up with TRBD2. The material was peripheral blood, obtained in the first trimester of pregnancy. The CDR3 DNA reads as TGTGCCAGCAGCCCGGATAGCGGGAGGGGGTCGGATGAGCAGTTCTTC. Its translation: CASSPDSGRGSDEQFF.